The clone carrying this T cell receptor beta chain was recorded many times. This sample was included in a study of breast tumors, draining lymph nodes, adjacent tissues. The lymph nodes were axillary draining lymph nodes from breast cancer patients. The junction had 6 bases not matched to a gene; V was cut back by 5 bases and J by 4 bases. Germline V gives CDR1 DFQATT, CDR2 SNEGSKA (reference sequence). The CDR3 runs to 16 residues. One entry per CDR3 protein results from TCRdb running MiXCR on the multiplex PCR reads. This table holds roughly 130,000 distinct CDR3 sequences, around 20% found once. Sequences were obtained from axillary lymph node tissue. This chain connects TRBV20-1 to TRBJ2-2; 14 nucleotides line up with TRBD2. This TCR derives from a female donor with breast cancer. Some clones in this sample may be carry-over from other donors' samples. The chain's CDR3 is CSARTSGGRGTGELFF. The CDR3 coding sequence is TGCAGTGCTCGGACTAGCGGGGGGCGGGGCACCGGGGAGCTGTTTTTT.